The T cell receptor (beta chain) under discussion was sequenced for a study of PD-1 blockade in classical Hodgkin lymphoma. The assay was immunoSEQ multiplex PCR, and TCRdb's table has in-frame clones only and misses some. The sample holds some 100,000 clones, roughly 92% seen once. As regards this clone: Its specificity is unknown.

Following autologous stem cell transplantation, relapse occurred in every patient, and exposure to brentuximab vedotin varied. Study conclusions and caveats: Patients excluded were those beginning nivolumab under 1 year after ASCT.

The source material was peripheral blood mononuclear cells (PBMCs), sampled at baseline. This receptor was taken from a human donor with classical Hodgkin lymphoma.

The CDR3 spells CATSRPGTSKQYF. CDR3 in DNA: TGTGCCACCAGCAGGCCGGGGACTAGTAAGCAGTACTTC. V gene TRBV15 combines with J gene TRBJ2-7; 8 bases line up with TRBD2. V shed 3 bases and J 8 bases; nucleotides not matched to a gene: 6. Germline V gene lookup returns CDR1 LNHNV and CDR2 YYDKDF (reference sequence). There are 13 residues in the CDR3. Supplemented by reference TRBV15 and TRBJ2-7, the full variable domain reads DAMVIQNPRYQVTQFGKPVTLSCSQTLNHNVMYWYQQKSSQAPKLLFHYYDKDFNNEADTPDNFQSRRPNTSFCFLDIRSPGLGDTAMYLCATSRPGTSKQYFGPGTRLTVT.